This T cell receptor (beta chain) is drawn from a study of T cell responses to AZD1222 COVID-19 vaccine. About the research overall: Pooling covered second doses at about 4 or about 12 weeks. Study-level results: Clonal diversity may have been underestimated in mostly white British donors. Only a handful of individuals given AZD1222 were seropositive at baseline. Two AZD1222 doses significantly raised spike-specific TCR breadth and depth over controls.

Data came from immunoSEQ multiplex PCR; TCRdb stores just in-frame clones and leaves some out. The table includes about 150,000 clones, roughly nine tenths detected once. This clone came up once. What it binds is not known. With V trimmed by 4 bases and J by 6 bases, 9 bases remained unmatched. The length of the CDR3 is 16 residues. Germline V CDR1 and CDR2: SGHTS, YDEGEE. The receptor was isolated from an adult in good health. This rearrangement joins TRBV5-8 to TRBJ2-3; 12 positions agree with TRBD1. Here the sequenced sample was peripheral blood, taken on day 0 of AZD1222 vaccination. For the CDR3, the DNA is TGTGCCAGCAGCCTGGGACAGGGGGCGTTGATGGATACGCAGTATTTT. Its translation: CASSLGQGALMDTQYF. Variable domain in full (rest from reference TRBV5-8 and TRBJ2-3): EAGVTQSPTHLIKTRGQQATLRCSPISGHTSVYWYQQALGLGLQFLLWYDEGEERNRGNFPPRFSGRQFPNYSSELNVNALELEDSALYLCASSLGQGALMDTQYFGPGTRLTVL.